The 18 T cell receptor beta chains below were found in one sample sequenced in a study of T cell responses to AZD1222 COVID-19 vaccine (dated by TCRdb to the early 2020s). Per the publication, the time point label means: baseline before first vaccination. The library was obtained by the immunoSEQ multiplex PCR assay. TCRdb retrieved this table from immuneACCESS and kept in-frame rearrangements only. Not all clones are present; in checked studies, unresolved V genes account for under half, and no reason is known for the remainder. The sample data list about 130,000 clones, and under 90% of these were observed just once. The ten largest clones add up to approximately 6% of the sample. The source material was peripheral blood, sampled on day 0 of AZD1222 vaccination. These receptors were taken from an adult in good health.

The CDR3: CASDTGTGTYEQYF. The DNA for the CDR3 is TGTGCCAGCGATACTGGGACAGGGACCTACGAGCAGTACTTC. The chain recombines TRBV6-6 with TRBJ2-7; 9 nucleotides match TRBD1. Per the germline V gene, CDR1 is MNHNY and CDR2 is SVGAGI (reference sequence). J was trimmed by 2 bases and V by 8 bases; bases with no gene match: 7. The CDR3 extends over 14 amino acids.

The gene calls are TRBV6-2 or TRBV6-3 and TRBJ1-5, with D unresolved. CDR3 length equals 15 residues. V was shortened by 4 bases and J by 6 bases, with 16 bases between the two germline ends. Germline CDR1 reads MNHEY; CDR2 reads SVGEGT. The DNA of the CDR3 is TGTGCCAGCAGTTCAATGGACGAGGGCGGTCAGCCCCAGCATTTT. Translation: CASSSMDEGGQPQHF.

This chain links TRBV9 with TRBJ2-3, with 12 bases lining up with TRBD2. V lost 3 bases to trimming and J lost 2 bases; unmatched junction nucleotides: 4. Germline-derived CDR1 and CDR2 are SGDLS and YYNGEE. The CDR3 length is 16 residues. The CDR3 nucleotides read TGTGCCAGCAGCGCCGGACTAGCGGGGCCCACAGATACGCAGTATTTT. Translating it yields CASSAGLAGPTDTQYF.

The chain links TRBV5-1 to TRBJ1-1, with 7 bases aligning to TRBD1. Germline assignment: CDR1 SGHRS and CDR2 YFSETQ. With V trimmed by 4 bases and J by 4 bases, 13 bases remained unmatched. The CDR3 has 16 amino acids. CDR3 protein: CASSLDRPERGTEAFF. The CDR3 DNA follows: TGCGCCAGCAGCCTGGACAGGCCAGAAAGGGGCACTGAAGCTTTCTTT. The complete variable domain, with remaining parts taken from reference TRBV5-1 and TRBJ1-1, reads KAGVTQTPRYLIKTRGQQVTLSCSPISGHRSVSWYQQTPGQGLQFLFEYFSETQRNKGNFPGRFSGRQFSNSRSEMNVSTLELGDSALYLCASSLDRPERGTEAFFGQGTRLTVV.

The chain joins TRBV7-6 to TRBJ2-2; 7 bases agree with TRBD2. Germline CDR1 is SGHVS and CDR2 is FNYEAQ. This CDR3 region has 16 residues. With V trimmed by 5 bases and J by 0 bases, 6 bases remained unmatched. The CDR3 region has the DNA TGTGCCAGCAGCCATGGGAGGGAGGCGAACACCGGGGAGCTGTTTTTT. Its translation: CASSHGREANTGELFF.

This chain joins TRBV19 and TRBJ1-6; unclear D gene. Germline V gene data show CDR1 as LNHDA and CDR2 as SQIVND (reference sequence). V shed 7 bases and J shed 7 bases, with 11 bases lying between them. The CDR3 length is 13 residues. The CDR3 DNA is TGTGCCAGTACCTCCGAGCGAAATTCACCCCTCCACTTT. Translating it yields CASTSERNSPLHF.

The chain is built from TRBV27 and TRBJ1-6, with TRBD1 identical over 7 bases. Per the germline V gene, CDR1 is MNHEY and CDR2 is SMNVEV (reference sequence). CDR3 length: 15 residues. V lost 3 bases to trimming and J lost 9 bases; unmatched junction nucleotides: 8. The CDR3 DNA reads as TGTGCCAGCAGTTTCAGGGACAGCCGGAGTTCACCCCTCCACTTT. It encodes CASSFRDSRSSPLHF.

In DNA, the CDR3 is TGTGCCAGCAGTGACAGGGGTCGGACTAATGAAAAACTGTTTTTT. Translated: CASSDRGRTNEKLFF. The chain is built from TRBV2 and TRBJ1-4; a possible D gene is TRBD1 (6 bases). V shed 3 bases and J shed 2 bases, with 10 bases lying between them. The V gene's germline CDR1 is SNHLY and CDR2 FYNNEI. The CDR3 extends over 15 amino acids.

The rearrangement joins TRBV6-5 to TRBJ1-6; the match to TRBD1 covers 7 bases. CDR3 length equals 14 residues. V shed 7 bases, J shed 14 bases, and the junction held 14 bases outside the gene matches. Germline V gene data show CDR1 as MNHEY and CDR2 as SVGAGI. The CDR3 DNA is TGTGCCAGCAAAAGGGACAGCCACCTGGGGGCCCTCCACTTT. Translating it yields CASKRDSHLGALHF.

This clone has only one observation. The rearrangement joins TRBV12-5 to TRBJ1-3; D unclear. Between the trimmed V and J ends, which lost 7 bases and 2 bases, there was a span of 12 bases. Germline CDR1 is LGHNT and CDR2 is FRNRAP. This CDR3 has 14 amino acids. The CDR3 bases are TGTGCTAGTGTCCTCAATCAGGCTGGAAACACCATATATTTT. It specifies CASVLNQAGNTIYF.

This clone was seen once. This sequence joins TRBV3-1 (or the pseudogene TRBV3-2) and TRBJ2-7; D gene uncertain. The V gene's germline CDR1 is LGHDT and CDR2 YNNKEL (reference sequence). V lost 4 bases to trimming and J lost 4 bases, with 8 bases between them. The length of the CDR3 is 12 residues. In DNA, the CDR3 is TGTGCCAGCAGCCTTCTCCCTTACGAGCAGTACTTC. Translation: CASSLLPYEQYF.

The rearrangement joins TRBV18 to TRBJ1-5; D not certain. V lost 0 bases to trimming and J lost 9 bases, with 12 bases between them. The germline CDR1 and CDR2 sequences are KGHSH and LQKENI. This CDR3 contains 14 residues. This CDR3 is CASSPPAASTPQHF. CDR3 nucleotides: TGTGCCAGCTCACCACCGGCGGCCTCAACGCCCCAGCATTTT.

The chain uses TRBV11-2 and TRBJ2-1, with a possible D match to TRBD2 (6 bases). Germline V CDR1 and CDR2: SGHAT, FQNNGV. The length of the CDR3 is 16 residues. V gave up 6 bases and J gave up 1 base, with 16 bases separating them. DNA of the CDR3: TGTGCCAGCAGACCGGGGCGGGGTGGATCCTACAATGAGCAGTTCTTC. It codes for CASRPGRGGSYNEQFF.

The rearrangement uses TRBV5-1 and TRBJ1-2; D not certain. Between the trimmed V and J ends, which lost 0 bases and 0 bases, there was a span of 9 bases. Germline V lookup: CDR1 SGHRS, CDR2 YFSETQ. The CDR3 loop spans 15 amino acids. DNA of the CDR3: TGCGCCAGCAGCTTGGTAGGGAATACTAACTATGGCTACACCTTC. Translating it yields CASSLVGNTNYGYTF. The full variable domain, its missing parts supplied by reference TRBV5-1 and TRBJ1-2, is KAGVTQTPRYLIKTRGQQVTLSCSPISGHRSVSWYQQTPGQGLQFLFEYFSETQRNKGNFPGRFSGRQFSNSRSEMNVSTLELGDSALYLCASSLVGNTNYGYTFGSGTRLTVV.

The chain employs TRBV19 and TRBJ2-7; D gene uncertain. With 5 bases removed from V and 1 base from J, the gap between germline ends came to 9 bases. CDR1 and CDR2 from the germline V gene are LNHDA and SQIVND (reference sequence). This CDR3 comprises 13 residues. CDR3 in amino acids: CASSWGGSYEQYF. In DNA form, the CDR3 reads TGTGCCAGTAGTTGGGGTGGGTCCTACGAGCAGTACTTC.

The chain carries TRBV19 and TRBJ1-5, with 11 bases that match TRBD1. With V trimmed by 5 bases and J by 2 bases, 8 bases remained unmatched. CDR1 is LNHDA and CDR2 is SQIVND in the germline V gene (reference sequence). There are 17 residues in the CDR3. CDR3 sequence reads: CASSPDRGRMGNQPQHF. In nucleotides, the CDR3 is TGTGCCAGTAGTCCGGACAGGGGGCGAATGGGCAATCAGCCCCAGCATTTT.

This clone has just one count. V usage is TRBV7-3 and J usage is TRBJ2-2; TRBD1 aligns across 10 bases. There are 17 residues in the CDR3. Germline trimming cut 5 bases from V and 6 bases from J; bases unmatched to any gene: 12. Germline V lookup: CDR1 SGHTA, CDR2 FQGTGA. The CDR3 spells CASSLQDRGQRSGELFF. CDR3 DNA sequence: TGTGCCAGCAGCCTACAAGACAGGGGGCAAAGGTCCGGGGAGCTGTTTTTT.

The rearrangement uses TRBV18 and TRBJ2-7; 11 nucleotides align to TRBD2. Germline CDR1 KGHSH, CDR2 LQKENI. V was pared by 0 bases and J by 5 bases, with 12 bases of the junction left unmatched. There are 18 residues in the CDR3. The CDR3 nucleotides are TGTGCCAGCTCACCACCCCAACTAGCGGGGGCCGGGGGGAACGAGCAGTACTTC. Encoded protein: CASSPPQLAGAGGNEQYF. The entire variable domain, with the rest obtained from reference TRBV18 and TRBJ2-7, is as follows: NAGVMQNPRHLVRRRGQEARLRCSPMKGHSHVYWYRQLPEEGLKFMVYLQKENIIDESGMPKERFSAEFPKEGPSILRIQQVVRGDSAAYFCASSPPQLAGAGGNEQYFGPGTRLTVT.